The rows below give T cell receptor beta chains drawn from one sample of a study of sequential checkpoint blockade in melanoma. Some clones are missing from TCRdb's copy, which holds only in-frame ones; the method was immunoSEQ multiplex PCR. This sample has fewer than 50,000 clones, with approximately 91% found just once. Specimen: CD8+ T cells sorted from blood (inferred from file names), collected from a patient given nivolumab and ipilimumab in sequence. The receptors here all came from a human donor with melanoma. The CDR3 runs from the conserved cysteine through the conserved F or W. Each record gives: J gene, V gene, clone size, D gene, CDR3 protein, CDR3 DNA. The D gene is left open where the match is weak. Rows may omit the clone size; those that give it use once, few, many or a size class.

j_gene: TRBJ1-1
v_gene: TRBV11-3
abundance: -
d_gene: -
CDR3aa: CASSLVGGNTEAFF
CDR3nt: TGTGCCAGCAGCTTAGTAGGAGGGAACACTGAAGCTTTCTTT

j_gene: TRBJ1-1
v_gene: TRBV19
abundance: -
d_gene: -
CDR3aa: CASSIAGVVAEAFF
CDR3nt: TGTGCCAGTAGTATAGCAGGGGTGGTCGCTGAAGCTTTCTTT

j_gene: TRBJ2-4
v_gene: TRBV5-6
abundance: -
d_gene: TRBD2
CDR3aa: CASSFFAGGAKNIQYF
CDR3nt: TGTGCCAGCAGCTTTTTCGCGGGAGGAGCCAAAAACATTCAGTACTTC

j_gene: TRBJ2-7
v_gene: TRBV29-1
abundance: medium-sized
d_gene: -
CDR3aa: CSVGQSGYEQYF
CDR3nt: TGCAGCGTTGGGCAGAGCGGCTACGAGCAGTACTTC

j_gene: TRBJ2-7
v_gene: TRBV5-6
abundance: -
d_gene: TRBD1
CDR3aa: CASSLGDRGREQYF
CDR3nt: TGTGCCAGCAGCTTGGGGGACAGGGGGCGAGAGCAGTACTTC

j_gene: TRBJ2-1
v_gene: TRBV6-5
abundance: -
d_gene: -
CDR3aa: CASSYGGVGFNEQFF
CDR3nt: TGTGCCAGCAGTTACGGCGGGGTGGGATTCAATGAGCAGTTCTTC

j_gene: TRBJ1-2
v_gene: TRBV7-2
abundance: -
d_gene: TRBD1
CDR3aa: CASSLAGQGYYGYTF
CDR3nt: TGTGCCAGCAGCTTAGCGGGACAGGGGTACTATGGCTACACCTTC

j_gene: TRBJ2-1
v_gene: TRBV7-9
abundance: -
d_gene: TRBD1
CDR3aa: CASTQGQGPYNEQFF
CDR3nt: TGTGCCAGCACCCAGGGACAGGGCCCATACAATGAGCAGTTCTTC

j_gene: TRBJ2-7
v_gene: TRBV4-2
abundance: -
d_gene: -
CDR3aa: CASSHIQGSYEQYF
CDR3nt: TGTGCCAGCAGCCATATACAGGGATCCTACGAGCAGTACTTC

j_gene: TRBJ2-5
v_gene: TRBV30
abundance: -
d_gene: TRBD2
CDR3aa: CAWSVPGGGSREQYF
CDR3nt: TGTGCCTGGAGTGTACCGGGAGGGGGGAGTAGGGAGCAGTACTTC

j_gene: TRBJ2-3
v_gene: TRBV10-1
abundance: -
d_gene: -
CDR3aa: CASSYDSGSASTDTQYF
CDR3nt: TGCGCCAGCAGTTACGATAGCGGATCAGCTAGCACAGATACGCAGTATTTT

j_gene: TRBJ1-2
v_gene: TRBV6-1
abundance: many
d_gene: TRBD1
CDR3aa: CASSLGQGNNGYTF
CDR3nt: TGTGCCAGCAGTTTGGGACAGGGGAATAATGGCTACACCTTC

j_gene: TRBJ2-5
v_gene: TRBV5-4
abundance: -
d_gene: -
CDR3aa: CASTNLVQETQYF
CDR3nt: TGTGCCAGCACCAACCTAGTTCAAGAGACCCAGTACTTC

j_gene: TRBJ2-7
v_gene: TRBV27
abundance: -
d_gene: TRBD2
CDR3aa: CASSLILAGGAYEQYF
CDR3nt: TGTGCCAGCAGTTTAATTTTGGCGGGAGGGGCCTACGAGCAGTACTTC

j_gene: TRBJ1-2
v_gene: TRBV19
abundance: -
d_gene: -
CDR3aa: CASSIPWRGTNYGYTF
CDR3nt: TGTGCCAGTAGTATCCCCTGGCGGGGGACCAACTATGGCTACACCTTC

j_gene: TRBJ1-2
v_gene: TRBV27
abundance: -
d_gene: -
CDR3aa: CASSFTPIYGYTF
CDR3nt: TGTGCCAGCAGTTTTACACCAATCTATGGCTACACCTTC

j_gene: TRBJ1-2
v_gene: TRBV28
abundance: -
d_gene: -
CDR3aa: CASRLGLGGYTF
CDR3nt: TGTGCCAGCAGGCTGGGGCTGGGTGGCTACACCTTC

j_gene: TRBJ2-3
v_gene: TRBV7-9
abundance: -
d_gene: TRBD2
CDR3aa: CASSSGLAGTQTDTQYF
CDR3nt: TGTGCCAGCAGCTCGGGACTAGCGGGGACCCAGACAGATACGCAGTATTTT

j_gene: TRBJ1-2
v_gene: TRBV7-2
abundance: -
d_gene: -
CDR3aa: CASSENLPGAWGYTF
CDR3nt: TGTGCCAGCAGCGAAAATCTCCCAGGGGCGTGGGGCTACACCTTC

j_gene: TRBJ1-4
v_gene: TRBV7-8
abundance: -
d_gene: -
CDR3aa: CASSLIGSDEKLFF
CDR3nt: TGTGCCAGCAGCTTAATCGGCAGCGATGAAAAACTGTTTTTT

j_gene: TRBJ2-1
v_gene: TRBV28
abundance: -
d_gene: TRBD2
CDR3aa: CASSPTTSGIYNEQFF
CDR3nt: TGTGCCAGCAGTCCCACCACTAGCGGAATTTACAATGAGCAGTTCTTC

j_gene: TRBJ1-1
v_gene: TRBV6-5
abundance: -
d_gene: -
CDR3aa: CASSYSQTENTEAFF
CDR3nt: TGTGCCAGCAGTTACTCTCAGACAGAGAACACTGAAGCTTTCTTT

j_gene: TRBJ1-2
v_gene: TRBV4-1
abundance: once
d_gene: -
CDR3aa: CASFGPGGYTF
CDR3nt: TGCGCCAGCTTTGGCCCAGGAGGCTACACCTTC

j_gene: TRBJ2-7
v_gene: TRBV7-9
abundance: few
d_gene: TRBD1
CDR3aa: CASSLGQGAFIEQYF
CDR3nt: TGTGCCAGCAGCTTAGGACAGGGGGCATTCATCGAGCAGTACTTC

j_gene: TRBJ1-5
v_gene: TRBV2
abundance: -
d_gene: -
CDR3aa: CASSEGGQTNSNQPQHF
CDR3nt: TGTGCCAGCAGTGAAGGGGGGCAGACCAATAGCAATCAGCCCCAGCATTTT

j_gene: TRBJ1-2
v_gene: TRBV6-5
abundance: -
d_gene: TRBD1
CDR3aa: CASSSVTGGSYGYTF
CDR3nt: TGTGCCAGCAGTTCCGTTACAGGGGGTAGCTATGGCTACACCTTC

j_gene: TRBJ2-7
v_gene: TRBV11-2
abundance: -
d_gene: -
CDR3aa: CASSLAQGNPTYEQYF
CDR3nt: TGTGCCAGCAGCTTAGCCCAGGGGAATCCGACCTACGAGCAGTACTTC

j_gene: TRBJ1-2
v_gene: TRBV27
abundance: -
d_gene: -
CDR3aa: CASSRNPQGYGYTF
CDR3nt: TGTGCCAGCAGCCGAAACCCCCAGGGCTATGGCTACACCTTC

j_gene: TRBJ1-1
v_gene: TRBV28
abundance: -
d_gene: -
CDR3aa: CASSPGTGQRTEAFF
CDR3nt: TGTGCCAGCAGTCCCGGGACTGGCCAGCGCACTGAAGCTTTCTTT

j_gene: TRBJ2-4
v_gene: TRBV27
abundance: -
d_gene: TRBD2
CDR3aa: CATYGGDGQYF
CDR3nt: TGTGCCACCTACGGGGGGGACGGTCAGTACTTC

j_gene: TRBJ1-1
v_gene: TRBV27
abundance: -
d_gene: -
CDR3aa: CASNGKLGTEAFF
CDR3nt: TGTGCCAGCAATGGCAAACTAGGGACTGAAGCTTTCTTT

j_gene: TRBJ2-7
v_gene: TRBV27
abundance: -
d_gene: -
CDR3aa: CASSLGGSEQYF
CDR3nt: TGTGCCAGCAGTTTGGGGGGATCCGAGCAGTACTTC

j_gene: TRBJ1-6
v_gene: TRBV27
abundance: -
d_gene: -
CDR3aa: CASKLAGNSPLHF
CDR3nt: TGTGCCAGCAAGCTGGCAGGCAATTCACCCCTCCACTTT

j_gene: TRBJ2-1
v_gene: TRBV4-1
abundance: -
d_gene: TRBD2
CDR3aa: CASRSLAGAGNEQFF
CDR3nt: TGCGCCAGCAGATCTTTAGCGGGAGCTGGAAATGAGCAGTTCTTC

j_gene: TRBJ1-5
v_gene: TRBV19
abundance: -
d_gene: -
CDR3aa: CAIDQGSNQPQHF
CDR3nt: TGTGCCATAGATCAGGGGAGCAATCAGCCCCAGCATTTT

j_gene: TRBJ2-3
v_gene: TRBV15
abundance: -
d_gene: -
CDR3aa: CATSFGLAVTDTQYF
CDR3nt: TGTGCCACCAGCTTTGGGCTAGCAGTCACAGATACGCAGTATTTT

j_gene: TRBJ2-1
v_gene: TRBV7-6
abundance: -
d_gene: TRBD2
CDR3aa: CASSPLAGEQFF
CDR3nt: TGTGCCAGCAGCCCACTAGCGGGGGAGCAGTTCTTC

j_gene: TRBJ2-2
v_gene: TRBV28
abundance: -
d_gene: -
CDR3aa: CASSVERGLTNTGELFF
CDR3nt: TGTGCCAGCAGTGTAGAGAGAGGACTAACGAACACCGGGGAGCTGTTTTTT

j_gene: TRBJ2-5
v_gene: TRBV4-1
abundance: few
d_gene: TRBD2
CDR3aa: CASSQGLAELGTQYF
CDR3nt: TGCGCCAGCAGCCAGGGACTAGCCGAGCTGGGGACCCAGTACTTC